This TCR beta chain was captured in a study of blood T cell repertoires in COVID-19. Study details: There were acute and convalescent COVID-19 samples, and they came from the United States, Italy and Spain. Nucleic acid was either cDNA or gDNA, and it came from T cells, B-cell-depleted T cells, or PBMCs.

The method was immunoSEQ multiplex PCR; TCRdb's version includes in-frame clones alone and lacks a portion of them. This table has about 170,000 clones, 85% appearing once. Trimming removed 5 bases from V and 5 bases from J; junction bases left unmatched: 5. Looked up from germline, CDR1 is LNHDA and CDR2 is SQIVND (reference sequence). The CDR3 loop spans 13 amino acids. This receptor was taken from a human donor with acute or convalescent COVID-19. The donor label of this sample is uncertain. The sample taken for sequencing was peripheral blood. The chain uses TRBV19 and TRBJ2-5; 7 bases map to TRBD2. The CDR3 spells CASSRTGGETQYF. CDR3 nucleotides: TGTGCCAGTAGTCGGACCGGGGGGGAGACCCAGTACTTC. Using reference TRBV19 and TRBJ2-5 for the parts outside the CDR3, the full variable domain is DGGITQSPKYLFRKEGQNVTLSCEQNLNHDAMYWYRQDPGQGLRLIYYSQIVNDFQKGDIAEGYSVSREKKESFPLTVTSAQKNPTAFYLCASSRTGGETQYFGPGTRLLVL.